The 15 T cell receptor beta chains reported below all come from one sample, sequenced in a study of blood T cell repertoires in COVID-19. This table comes from immunoSEQ multiplex PCR, and its TCRdb copy is limited to in-frame clones, with some not included. The top ten clones hold about 3% of a sample with approximately 230,000 clones, about 85% of them seen once. The sample was peripheral blood. The receptor set was obtained from a man younger than 35 with active or convalescent COVID-19.

The J gene is TRBJ2-7, the V gene TRBV5-6; D possibly corresponds to TRBD1 (6 bases). CDR3 length equals 14 residues. Germline assignment: CDR1 SGHDT and CDR2 YYEEEE. The ends were cut back, 0 bases at V and 5 bases at J, with 12 bases in the middle. The DNA of the CDR3 is TGTGCCAGCAGCTTGGCCCACAGGGTGGACGAGCAGTACTTC. Translation gives CASSLAHRVDEQYF.

V usage is TRBV24-1 and J usage is TRBJ2-3; D perhaps matches TRBD2 (5 bases). V was pared by 4 bases and J by 8 bases, with 12 bases between. The CDR3 is 13 residues long. From germline, CDR1 is KGHDR and CDR2 SFDVKD. CDR3 coding DNA: TGTGCCACCAGTGAGTGGGGAGACTTTACGCAGTATTTT. It encodes CATSEWGDFTQYF.

The CDR3 DNA is TGTGCCAGTACCTTTGGGACTAGCGGGAGGGCGAATGAGCAGTTCTTC. Its protein product is CASTFGTSGRANEQFF. The chain carries TRBV19 and TRBJ2-1; TRBD2 aligns across 16 bases. The CDR3 has 16 residues. In germline, CDR1 is LNHDA, CDR2 SQIVND (reference sequence). Trimming at V came to 7 bases and at J to 7 bases, leaving 7 bases not matched to a gene.

The J gene is TRBJ2-3, the V gene TRBV3-1 (or the pseudogene TRBV3-2); D not certain. CDR3 size: 15 residues. The V gene's germline CDR1 is LGHDT and CDR2 YNNKEL (reference sequence). The germline V and J ends were trimmed by 0 bases and 0 bases, with 7 bases remaining between them. The CDR3 nucleotides read TGTGCCAGCAGCCAAGAGGCGGCCAGCACAGATACGCAGTATTTT. Residues: CASSQEAASTDTQYF.

The rearrangement uses TRBV19 and TRBJ2-7, with unresolved D. With 1 base removed from V and 3 bases from J, the gap between germline ends came to 4 bases. CDR3 length: 12 amino acids. Looked up from germline, CDR1 is LNHDA and CDR2 is SQIVND (reference sequence). The CDR3 DNA follows: TGTGCCAGTAGTATAGCGGGCTACGAGCAGTACTTC. Its translation: CASSIAGYEQYF.

This clone was seen once. The chain employs TRBV11-2 and TRBJ2-1; weak D call: TRBD2 (7 bases). The CDR3 totals 18 residues. CDR1 and CDR2 from the germline V gene are SGHAT and FQNNGV. V was shortened by 6 bases and J by 3 bases, with 24 bases between the two germline ends. CDR3 loop: CASRSVLSGGADYNEQFF. The CDR3 DNA follows: TGTGCCAGCAGATCGGTTCTTAGTGGGGGGGCCGACTACAATGAGCAGTTCTTC.

V gene TRBV27 combines with J gene TRBJ1-2; tentatively, D is TRBD1 (6 bases). This CDR3 region has 14 residues. CDR1 and CDR2 (germline): MNHEY, SMNVEV (reference sequence). V lost 6 bases to trimming and J lost 3 bases, with 14 bases between them. The CDR3: CASRGGQAYYGYTF. The DNA of the CDR3 is TGTGCCAGCAGGGGGGGGCAGGCGTACTATGGCTACACCTTC.

The genes are TRBV3-1 (or the pseudogene TRBV3-2) and TRBJ2-1; 7 bases map to TRBD2. The J segment lost 2 bases and the V segment lost 3 bases, leaving 10 bases of the junction unmatched. The germline gives CDR1 LGHDT, CDR2 YNNKEL (reference sequence). This CDR3 has 17 amino acids. DNA of the CDR3: TGTGCCAGCAGCCAGGATTCTAGCGGCTTCCCCTACAATGAGCAGTTCTTC. Protein: CASSQDSSGFPYNEQFF.

The chain couples TRBV19 to TRBJ2-7; TRBD1 is a possible D gene (6 bases). Germline-derived CDR1 and CDR2 are LNHDA and SQIVND (reference sequence). This CDR3 has 13 amino acids. With 3 bases removed from V and 2 bases from J, the gap between germline ends came to 8 bases. The CDR3 DNA reads TGTGCCAGTAGTATCAGGGGAACCTACGAGCAGTACTTC. As protein: CASSIRGTYEQYF.

This clone occurred once. This CDR3 is CASSTSHTQYF. The CDR3 region has the DNA TGTGCCAGCAGTACATCCCACACGCAGTATTTT. The chain uses TRBV28 and TRBJ2-3; D remains unclear. The germline CDR1 and CDR2 sequences are MDHEN and SYDVKM. V was clipped by 5 bases and J by 9 bases, with 9 bases between them. The CDR3 has 11 residues.

The rearrangement joins TRBV7-9 to TRBJ2-7; D perhaps matches TRBD1 (6 bases). This CDR3 comprises 14 residues. The germline CDR1 and CDR2 sequences are SEHNR and FQNEAQ (reference sequence). With 2 bases removed from V and 5 bases from J, the gap between germline ends came to 13 bases. In DNA, the CDR3 is TGTGCCAGCAGCTTACCCCAGGGGTCCAACGAGCAGTACTTC. Its protein is CASSLPQGSNEQYF.

J is TRBJ2-5 and V is TRBV11-3; 9 nucleotides match TRBD1. This CDR3 has 13 residues. The ends lost 4 bases at V and 5 bases at J; junction bases unmatched: 2. Germline values: CDR1 SGHNT, CDR2 YENEEA. Written as DNA, the CDR3 is TGTGCCAGCAGCTCAGGACAGGGGGAGACCCAGTACTTC. Its protein is CASSSGQGETQYF.

For this clone: At one boundary the junction diverges from the germline segment, which might be a read error. The chain joins TRBV7-7 to TRBJ2-1, with 7 nucleotides matching TRBD2. The germline V gene encodes CDR1 SSHAT and CDR2 FNYEAQ (reference sequence). The CDR3 totals 15 residues. CDR3 protein: CASSLDLREGNEQFF. CDR3 DNA: TGTGCTAGCAGCTTAGACTTGAGGGAGGGCAATGAGCAGTTCTTC.

The CDR3 coding sequence is TGCAGCGTGAAGGGCTCGGCCCGCGGGTCGGATACGCAGTATTTT. Protein product: CSVKGSARGSDTQYF. The genes are TRBV29-1 and TRBJ2-3, with D perhaps matching TRBD2 (5 bases). The V end lost 6 bases, the J end lost 6 bases, and 22 bases lay between the germline ends. CDR3 length equals 15 residues. The germline V gene has CDR1 SQVTM and CDR2 ANQGSEA.

This clone was seen only a few times. The chain combines TRBV12-3 or TRBV12-4 with TRBJ2-1, with TRBD2 matching over 7 bases. The CDR3 runs 13 residues. Trimming cost V 7 bases and J 5 bases; bases outside gene matches: 5. The CDR3 nucleotides are TGTGCCAGCAAGACTAGCAAAAACAATGAGCAGTTCTTC. It specifies CASKTSKNNEQFF.